The entry below gives a single T cell receptor beta chain sequence along with its context. This entry comes from a study of blood T cell repertoires in COVID-19. Looking at the study overall: Spain, Italy and the United States supplied samples that represented acute and convalescent COVID-19. From T cells, B-cell-depleted T cells, or PBMCs came the material, which was cDNA or gDNA.

Profiled with immunoSEQ multiplex PCR; TCRdb holds only in-frame clones, not every one. Among more than 150,000 clones listed, about 80% were seen once. The receptor was derived from a woman in her 70s with acute or convalescent COVID-19. Sequenced: peripheral blood.

The CDR3 DNA reads TGTGCCAGCAGCCTGGTTTATGGGCCCGATATCGGAAATGAGCAGTTCTTC. Amino acid sequence: CASSLVYGPDIGNEQFF. The J gene is TRBJ2-1, the V gene TRBV4-2, with unresolved D. In germline, CDR1 is LGHNA, CDR2 YNFKEQ. Between the trimmed V and J ends, which lost 4 bases and 7 bases, there was a span of 23 bases. This CDR3 contains 17 residues.